A selection of T cell receptor beta chains follows, all from one sample in a study of blood T cell repertoires in COVID-19. Profiling relied on immunoSEQ multiplex PCR, and the TCRdb table lists in-frame clones only, not all of them. This table has 200,000 to 250,000 clones, about 90% appearing once. The sample comprised PBMCs or T cells enriched from blood (not recorded which). The receptors originated from a woman aged 25-40 years who had been exposed to COVID-19. CDR3s include the opening cysteine and the closing phenylalanine or tryptophan. Fields, in order: J gene, V gene, clone size, D gene, CDR3 protein, CDR3 DNA. The D gene is left open where the match is weak. Clone size appears in some rows only: once, few, many, or a class for an expanded clone.

J gene: TRBJ1-2; V gene: TRBV21-1; clone size: NA; D gene: NA; CDR3 protein: CASSKGGPQGGGYTF; CDR3 DNA: TGTGCCAGCAGCAAAGGTGGACCTCAGGGGGGTGGCTACACCTTC
J gene: TRBJ2-2; V gene: TRBV6-6; clone size: NA; D gene: TRBD2; CDR3 protein: CASSQLTSGSVNGELFF; CDR3 DNA: TGTGCCAGCAGTCAACTGACTAGCGGGAGTGTGAACGGGGAGCTGTTTTTT
J gene: TRBJ2-7; V gene: TRBV3-1/TRBV3-2; clone size: NA; D gene: TRBD2; CDR3 protein: CASSQSGTSGASSYEQYF; CDR3 DNA: TGTGCCAGCAGCCAGTCCGGGACTAGCGGCGCTAGCTCCTACGAGCAGTACTTC
J gene: TRBJ2-1; V gene: TRBV18; clone size: NA; D gene: NA; CDR3 protein: CASSPVTNYNEQFF; CDR3 DNA: TGTGCCAGCTCACCGGTGACAAACTACAATGAGCAGTTCTTC
J gene: TRBJ1-4; V gene: TRBV2; clone size: once; D gene: TRBD1; CDR3 protein: CASGEGALNEKLFF; CDR3 DNA: TGTGCCAGCGGCGAGGGGGCTTTAAATGAAAAACTGTTTTTT
J gene: TRBJ2-5; V gene: TRBV5-1; clone size: NA; D gene: TRBD1; CDR3 protein: CASSFTARQGQETQYF; CDR3 DNA: TGCGCCAGCAGCTTCACCGCTCGACAGGGACAAGAGACCCAGTACTTC
J gene: TRBJ2-3; V gene: TRBV4-1; clone size: NA; D gene: TRBD2; CDR3 protein: CASSQGASGAITDTQYF; CDR3 DNA: TGCGCCAGCAGCCAAGGGGCTAGCGGAGCCATTACAGATACGCAGTATTTT
J gene: TRBJ1-4; V gene: TRBV5-5; clone size: NA; D gene: NA; CDR3 protein: CASSPHLPKPDEKLFF; CDR3 DNA: TGTGCCAGCAGCCCCCACCTCCCTAAGCCCGATGAAAAACTGTTTTTT
J gene: TRBJ2-2; V gene: TRBV4-1; clone size: NA; D gene: TRBD2; CDR3 protein: CASTTGWTSGTGELFF; CDR3 DNA: TGCGCCAGCACGACCGGGTGGACTAGTGGAACCGGGGAGCTGTTTTTT
J gene: TRBJ2-5; V gene: TRBV28; clone size: NA; D gene: NA; CDR3 protein: CASSSGLTVQETQYF; CDR3 DNA: TGTGCCAGCAGTTCAGGGCTAACGGTTCAAGAGACCCAGTACTTC
J gene: TRBJ2-7; V gene: TRBV6-5; clone size: NA; D gene: TRBD1; CDR3 protein: CASSQTGSSYEQYF; CDR3 DNA: TGTGCCAGCAGTCAGACAGGGAGCTCCTACGAGCAGTACTTC
J gene: TRBJ1-4; V gene: TRBV18; clone size: NA; D gene: TRBD1; CDR3 protein: CASSLRQGGEKLFF; CDR3 DNA: TGTGCCAGCTCACTACGACAGGGGGGTGAAAAACTGTTTTTT
J gene: TRBJ1-1; V gene: TRBV7-9; clone size: NA; D gene: NA; CDR3 protein: CASSSLKGTEAFF; CDR3 DNA: TGTGCCAGCAGCTCCCTTAAGGGGACTGAAGCTTTCTTT
J gene: TRBJ1-6; V gene: TRBV5-1; clone size: NA; D gene: NA; CDR3 protein: CASSPSPIYNSPLHF; CDR3 DNA: TGCGCCAGCAGCCCATCCCCTATTTATAATTCACCCCTCCACTTT
J gene: TRBJ2-1; V gene: TRBV12-3/TRBV12-4; clone size: NA; D gene: NA; CDR3 protein: CASSLGPDNEQFF; CDR3 DNA: TGTGCCAGCAGTTTGGGCCCAGACAATGAGCAGTTCTTC
J gene: TRBJ2-7; V gene: TRBV19; clone size: NA; D gene: TRBD1; CDR3 protein: CASSSTGAVSGEQYF; CDR3 DNA: TGTGCCAGTAGTTCCACAGGGGCGGTTTCGGGGGAGCAGTACTTC
J gene: TRBJ1-3; V gene: TRBV12-3/TRBV12-4; clone size: NA; D gene: NA; CDR3 protein: CASSLFGDTIYF; CDR3 DNA: TGTGCCAGCAGTTTATTCGGGGACACCATATATTTT
J gene: TRBJ2-1; V gene: TRBV28; clone size: NA; D gene: TRBD2; CDR3 protein: CASSLLREATYNEQFF; CDR3 DNA: TGTGCCAGCAGTTTATTGCGGGAGGCGACCTACAATGAGCAGTTCTTC
J gene: TRBJ2-7; V gene: TRBV7-4; clone size: NA; D gene: TRBD1; CDR3 protein: CASSLVRTGGGYEQYF; CDR3 DNA: TGTGCCAGCAGCTTAGTAAGGACAGGGGGAGGGTACGAGCAGTACTTC
J gene: TRBJ1-3; V gene: TRBV7-3; clone size: NA; D gene: NA; CDR3 protein: CASRSRTGNTIYF; CDR3 DNA: TGTGCCAGCCGGAGTCGGACTGGAAACACCATATATTTT
J gene: TRBJ1-6; V gene: TRBV5-1; clone size: NA; D gene: NA; CDR3 protein: CASSWGGLWSPLHF; CDR3 DNA: TGCGCCAGCAGCTGGGGGGGGCTATGGTCACCCCTCCACTTT
J gene: TRBJ1-2; V gene: TRBV2; clone size: few; D gene: TRBD1; CDR3 protein: CASSAGDRLSGSGYTF; CDR3 DNA: TGTGCCAGCAGTGCGGGGGACAGGTTATCTGGGTCTGGCTACACCTTC
J gene: TRBJ2-6; V gene: TRBV5-1; clone size: once; D gene: NA; CDR3 protein: CASSFSQGTGANVLTF; CDR3 DNA: TGCGCCAGCAGCTTCAGTCAGGGGACTGGGGCCAACGTCCTGACTTTC
J gene: TRBJ2-1; V gene: TRBV9; clone size: once; D gene: TRBD2; CDR3 protein: CASSVGLAGADSYNEQFF; CDR3 DNA: TGTGCCAGCAGCGTAGGACTAGCGGGAGCGGACTCCTACAATGAGCAGTTCTTC
J gene: TRBJ2-1; V gene: TRBV3-1/TRBV3-2; clone size: many; D gene: TRBD2; CDR3 protein: CASSSSGGYNEQFF; CDR3 DNA: TGTGCCAGCAGCTCTAGCGGGGGCTACAATGAGCAGTTCTTC
J gene: TRBJ2-2; V gene: TRBV20-1; clone size: NA; D gene: NA; CDR3 protein: CSASSFRNTGELFF; CDR3 DNA: TGCAGTGCTAGTTCGTTCAGGAACACCGGGGAGCTGTTTTTT
J gene: TRBJ1-3; V gene: TRBV4-1; clone size: NA; D gene: NA; CDR3 protein: CASSQPTGKKGNTIYF; CDR3 DNA: TGCGCCAGCAGCCAGCCGACAGGCAAAAAAGGAAACACCATATATTTT
J gene: TRBJ2-1; V gene: TRBV7-2; clone size: NA; D gene: NA; CDR3 protein: CASSLSSSNNEQFF; CDR3 DNA: TGTGCCAGCAGCTTATCTTCCAGTAACAATGAGCAGTTCTTC
J gene: TRBJ1-1; V gene: TRBV30; clone size: NA; D gene: TRBD1; CDR3 protein: CACKDRATAEAFF; CDR3 DNA: TGTGCCTGTAAAGACAGGGCGACCGCTGAAGCTTTCTTT
J gene: TRBJ1-1; V gene: TRBV19; clone size: NA; D gene: NA; CDR3 protein: CASSPEGGGRTEAFF; CDR3 DNA: TGTGCCAGTAGTCCAGAAGGTGGAGGGAGGACTGAAGCTTTCTTT
J gene: TRBJ2-7; V gene: TRBV28; clone size: NA; D gene: TRBD2; CDR3 protein: CASSQPGLGTYEQYF; CDR3 DNA: TGTGCCAGCAGTCAACCGGGACTAGGGACCTACGAGCAGTACTTC
J gene: TRBJ1-2; V gene: TRBV2; clone size: few; D gene: NA; CDR3 protein: CASSEELYGYTF; CDR3 DNA: TGTGCCAGCAGTGAGGAGCTCTATGGCTACACCTTC
J gene: TRBJ1-2; V gene: TRBV6-5; clone size: NA; D gene: NA; CDR3 protein: CASSYSPAGYYGYTF; CDR3 DNA: TGTGCCAGCAGTTACTCCCCCGCAGGGTACTATGGCTACACCTTC
J gene: TRBJ2-7; V gene: TRBV5-4; clone size: NA; D gene: TRBD2; CDR3 protein: CASSLVLAGVYEQYF; CDR3 DNA: TGTGCCAGCAGCTTGGTACTAGCGGGTGTCTACGAGCAGTACTTC
J gene: TRBJ2-1; V gene: TRBV5-1; clone size: once; D gene: TRBD2; CDR3 protein: CASSLAGAGEGYEQFF; CDR3 DNA: TGCGCCAGCAGCTTGGCCGGGGCGGGAGAGGGCTATGAGCAGTTCTTC
J gene: TRBJ2-2; V gene: TRBV2; clone size: NA; D gene: NA; CDR3 protein: CASSEGAGRTGELFF; CDR3 DNA: TGTGCCAGCAGTGAAGGGGCGGGCCGCACCGGGGAGCTGTTTTTT
J gene: TRBJ1-2; V gene: TRBV5-6; clone size: NA; D gene: TRBD1; CDR3 protein: CATTGGANYGYTF; CDR3 DNA: TGTGCCACCACAGGGGGAGCTAACTATGGCTACACCTTC
J gene: TRBJ2-6; V gene: TRBV24-1; clone size: few; D gene: TRBD1; CDR3 protein: CATSWGQGSSGANVLTF; CDR3 DNA: TGTGCCACCAGTTGGGGACAGGGTTCCTCTGGGGCCAACGTCCTGACTTTC
J gene: TRBJ2-1; V gene: TRBV24-1; clone size: NA; D gene: NA; CDR3 protein: CATSDPNYNEQFF; CDR3 DNA: TGTGCCACCAGTGATCCCAACTACAATGAGCAGTTCTTC
J gene: TRBJ2-1; V gene: TRBV11-2; clone size: NA; D gene: NA; CDR3 protein: CASRPNRGGHNEQFF; CDR3 DNA: TGTGCCAGCAGACCTAACAGGGGGGGCCACAATGAGCAGTTCTTC
J gene: TRBJ1-5; V gene: TRBV11-2; clone size: NA; D gene: NA; CDR3 protein: CASSPGRGFNQPQHF; CDR3 DNA: TGTGCCAGCAGCCCCGGGCGGGGGTTCAATCAGCCCCAGCATTTT
J gene: TRBJ1-4; V gene: TRBV4-2; clone size: NA; D gene: TRBD1; CDR3 protein: CASSHNPLRGEKLFF; CDR3 DNA: TGTGCCAGCAGCCATAACCCGCTCAGGGGGGAAAAACTGTTTTTT
J gene: TRBJ1-1; V gene: TRBV3-1/TRBV3-2; clone size: NA; D gene: TRBD1; CDR3 protein: CASRNLQGEAFF; CDR3 DNA: TGTGCCAGCAGAAACTTACAGGGGGAAGCTTTCTTT
J gene: TRBJ2-7; V gene: TRBV30; clone size: NA; D gene: TRBD1; CDR3 protein: CAWAVDRGREINEQYF; CDR3 DNA: TGTGCCTGGGCCGTGGACAGGGGGCGGGAGATCAACGAGCAGTACTTC
J gene: TRBJ2-7; V gene: TRBV30; clone size: NA; D gene: NA; CDR3 protein: CAGNRYPYEQYF; CDR3 DNA: TGTGCCGGAAACAGGTACCCCTACGAGCAGTACTTC
J gene: TRBJ1-2; V gene: TRBV19; clone size: NA; D gene: TRBD1; CDR3 protein: CASSIPIGTGGPTAYGYTF; CDR3 DNA: TGTGCCAGTAGTATCCCCATCGGGACAGGGGGCCCAACGGCCTATGGCTACACCTTC
J gene: TRBJ2-3; V gene: TRBV6-1; clone size: NA; D gene: NA; CDR3 protein: CASSERPRATQYF; CDR3 DNA: TGTGCCAGCAGTGAAAGGCCCAGGGCTACGCAGTATTTT
J gene: TRBJ2-5; V gene: TRBV28; clone size: NA; D gene: TRBD2; CDR3 protein: CASGPAGVLETQYF; CDR3 DNA: TGTGCCAGCGGCCCAGCGGGAGTACTAGAGACCCAGTACTTC
J gene: TRBJ1-1; V gene: TRBV20-1; clone size: NA; D gene: NA; CDR3 protein: CSASGRPGDTEAFF; CDR3 DNA: TGCAGTGCTAGTGGCCGACCAGGCGACACTGAAGCTTTCTTT